Described below is a single T cell receptor (beta chain) sequence and its context. No antigen is known for it. The data derive from a study of shared clonotypes between healthy human individuals. The CDR3 contains 16 residues. Trimming removed 2 bases at V and 0 bases at J, with 15 bases between. Germline V CDR1 and CDR2: SGHTS, YDEGEE. Measured with immunoSEQ multiplex PCR; TCRdb has only the in-frame clones, and not every one. The repertoire holds about 1.1 million clones, with around three quarters as singletons. Study-wide results and limits: Naive subsets generally had larger estimated richness than memory subsets. Apart from blood, nothing was sampled; tissue repertoires likely differ.

The donors were adults (healthy and HIV-negative) with no recent acute infections or vaccinations. This chain joins TRBV5-8 and TRBJ2-7; D is possibly TRBD1 (5 bases). This clonotype was sampled from a man in his late teens or twenties in good health. Some clones in this sample may be carry-over from other donors' samples. The specimen sequenced was memory CD4+ T cells from PBMCs. Documented subset: CD45RA-negative fraction. DNA for the CDR3: TGTGCCAGCAGCTTTAAGGGGCCAAATCCCTCCTACGAGCAGTACTTC. Its protein is CASSFKGPNPSYEQYF.